The present entry profiles one T cell receptor (beta chain) with its context. Method: immunoSEQ multiplex PCR; TCRdb's copy keeps in-frame clones and lacks some. The profile covers approximately 57,000 clones, with over 75% appearing a single time and around 4.5% taken by the ten largest. With V trimmed by 3 bases and J by 8 bases, 12 bases remained unmatched. The CDR3 covers 16 residues. Per the germline V gene, CDR1 is DFQATT and CDR2 is SNEGSKA (reference sequence). This sample is part of a study of blood T cell repertoires in COVID-19. Overall study: Sources were T cells, B-cell-depleted T cells, or PBMCs; the material itself was cDNA or gDNA.

The sequence was obtained from a man in his forties with active COVID-19. The V and J genes are TRBV20-1 and TRBJ2-1; 11 bases fit TRBD2. The sequencing sample was made of peripheral blood. The CDR3 sequence is CSASPRDTSGSDEQFF. DNA for the CDR3: TGCAGTGCTAGTCCTCGGGATACTAGCGGGAGTGATGAGCAGTTCTTC.